This T cell receptor (beta chain) was identified in a study of CD8+CD57+ T cells in acquired aplastic anemia. Study-wide background: The mean DNA yield obtained from sorted CD4+ and CD8+ cells came to approximately 3.2 ug.

Sequencing involved patients with CD8+CD57+ cell expansion previously shown by flow cytometry. CDR1 and CDR2 (germline): SEHNR, FQNEAQ (reference sequence). This CDR3 region has 13 residues. The V and J ends lost 5 bases and 3 bases respectively, with 11 bases between them. General study findings and limits: Patients shared 25 to 35 CD8+ CDR3 sequences with controls.

CDR3 and TCR beta VDJ profiling relied on a genomic DNA template. Each CDR3 protein gets one entry after TCRdb re-called the reads with MiXCR. Of roughly 80,000 distinct CDR3 sequences detected, about 70% appear once; the ten largest clones hold roughly 80%. This clonotype was observed at least ten times. What it binds is unknown. The chain has TRBV7-9 and TRBJ2-7; the D gene is possibly TRBD1 (6 bases). Sequenced input: sorted CD4+, CD8+, or CD8+CD57+ T cells (not recorded which) from PBMCs. The sequence was obtained from a human donor with aplastic anemia. The CDR3 loop is CASSPGHNYEQYF. Here the CDR3 DNA reads TGTGCCAGCAGCCCGGGACACAACTACGAGCAGTACTTC. Full variable domain (rest looked up from reference TRBV7-9 and TRBJ2-7): DTGVSQNPRHKITKRGQNVTFRCDPISEHNRLYWYRQTLGQGPEFLTYFQNEAQLEKSRLLSDRFSAERPKGSFSTLEIQRTEQGDSAMYLCASSPGHNYEQYFGPGTRLTVT.